What follows are 13 T cell receptor beta chains derived from one specimen sequenced in a study of cytomegalovirus exposure and HLA in healthy donors. It was with 60 Vbeta and 13 Jbeta primers that the PCR ran. Measured with immunoSEQ multiplex PCR; TCRdb has only the in-frame clones, and not every one. The sample holds some 170,000 clones, approximately 70% seen once. Sequencing was done on a sample of PBMCs. These receptors all come from a human donor in good health.

J is TRBJ1-4 and V is TRBV9; D might be TRBD1 (5 bases). The CDR3 has 14 amino acids. Between the trimmed V and J ends, which lost 2 bases and 4 bases, there was a span of 9 bases. Looked up from germline, CDR1 is SGDLS and CDR2 is YYNGEE. The CDR3 region has the DNA TGTGCCAGCAGCGTGTTAGACAGTAATGAAAAACTGTTTTTT. Protein product: CASSVLDSNEKLFF.

The J gene is TRBJ2-1, the V gene TRBV4-2; D possibly corresponds to TRBD1 (6 bases). Trimming pared 3 bases from V and 0 bases from J, leaving 12 bases between. The CDR3 spans 16 residues. The germline gives CDR1 LGHNA, CDR2 YNFKEQ. This CDR3 reads CASSQFTGSSYNEQFF. The CDR3 nucleotides are TGTGCCAGCAGCCAGTTCACAGGGAGCTCCTACAATGAGCAGTTCTTC.

The V gene is TRBV2, the J gene TRBJ1-1; D might be TRBD1 (5 bases). The CDR3 loop spans 13 amino acids. Germline loops: CDR1 SNHLY, CDR2 FYNNEI. The germline V and J ends were trimmed by 7 bases and 2 bases, with 11 bases remaining between them. The CDR3 DNA is TGTGCCAGCACCAAGACAGAAAACACTGAAGCTTTCTTT. It yields the protein CASTKTENTEAFF.

The rearrangement links TRBV5-1 to TRBJ1-1, with D unresolved. The germline CDR1 and CDR2 sequences are SGHRS and YFSETQ. The V end lost 1 base, the J end lost 4 bases, and 8 bases lay between the germline ends. This CDR3 spans 13 amino acids. CDR3 sequence (DNA): TGCGCCAGCAGCTTGATTGCGGGCACTGAAGCTTTCTTT. Amino acid sequence: CASSLIAGTEAFF.

The V call is TRBV7-9, the J call TRBJ1-1; a possible D gene is TRBD1 (5 bases). The length of the CDR3 is 13 residues. The ends were cut back, 5 bases at V and 4 bases at J, with 11 bases in the middle. Per germline, CDR1 SEHNR and CDR2 FQNEAQ (reference sequence). CDR3 bases: TGTGCCAGCAGCCGGGGGGGGAGCACTGAAGCTTTCTTT. Protein: CASSRGGSTEAFF.

V gene TRBV4-1 combines with J gene TRBJ2-1, with 13 bases lining up with TRBD2. The germline gives CDR1 MGHRA, CDR2 YSYEKL. This CDR3 comprises 18 residues. The V segment lost 0 bases and the J segment 6 bases; nucleotides outside the gene matches: 8. The CDR3 region has the DNA TGCGCCAGCAGCCAAGATGGCCTACTAGCGGGGGGGTCCAATGAGCAGTTCTTC. Translating gives CASSQDGLLAGGSNEQFF.

This clone turned up a few times. J is TRBJ2-7 and V is TRBV2, with a possible D match to TRBD1 (7 bases). The germline V gene encodes CDR1 SNHLY and CDR2 FYNNEI. Trimming cost V 6 bases and J 9 bases, with 12 bases left between them. This CDR3 contains 11 residues. CDR3 region: CASSQGGGQYF. DNA for the CDR3: TGTGCCAGCAGCCAGGGGGGAGGGCAGTACTTC.

This rearrangement joins TRBV11-2 to TRBJ2-7; maybe TRBD1 (7 bases). CDR3 length: 14 amino acids. Trimming shortened V by 1 base and J by 7 bases, and 14 bases separated the two germline ends. The germline V gene encodes CDR1 SGHAT and CDR2 FQNNGV. This CDR3 reads CASSLGRGLGEQYF. CDR3 sequence (DNA): TGTGCCAGCAGCTTAGGGAGGGGGCTGGGAGAGCAGTACTTC.

This clone appeared a few times. This chain links TRBV7-9 with TRBJ1-2; the D gene is possibly TRBD1 (6 bases). The CDR3 length is 14 residues. The V and J ends lost 5 bases and 6 bases respectively, with 16 bases between them. From germline, CDR1 is SEHNR and CDR2 FQNEAQ (reference sequence). In DNA, the CDR3 is TGTGCCAGCAGCCCTTGGACAGCACCGAATGGCTACACCTTC. Protein sequence: CASSPWTAPNGYTF.

This sequence joins TRBV7-9 and TRBJ2-1; the D gene is possibly TRBD2 (7 bases). The CDR3 length is 17 residues. Germline assignment: CDR1 SEHNR and CDR2 FQNEAQ (reference sequence). Trimming shortened V by 5 bases and J by 5 bases, and 22 bases separated the two germline ends. CDR3 loop: CASSLKGGRGLNNEQFF. CDR3 bases: TGTGCCAGCAGCCTAAAGGGGGGGCGGGGGCTCAACAATGAGCAGTTCTTC.

V usage is TRBV7-3 and J usage is TRBJ2-3; tentative D call: TRBD1 (6 bases). Trimming stripped 0 bases from V and 6 bases from J, with 13 bases between. The CDR3 totals 15 residues. Germline CDR1 and CDR2: SGHTA and FQGTGA. As DNA, the CDR3 is TGTGCCAGCAGCTTAACGGGGCAGGGGTGGGATACGCAGTATTTT. Its protein product is CASSLTGQGWDTQYF. Full variable domain (missing parts from reference TRBV7-3 and TRBJ2-3): GAGVSQTPSNKVTEKGKYVELRCDPISGHTALYWYRQSLGQGPEFLIYFQGTGAADDSGLPNDRFFAVRPEGSVSTLKIQRTERGDSAVYLCASSLTGQGWDTQYFGPGTRLTVL.

By sample share, this clone is large. The chain couples TRBV7-9 to TRBJ1-2; no definite D call. CDR1 and CDR2 from the germline V gene are SEHNR and FQNEAQ (reference sequence). V was shortened by 1 base and J by 5 bases, with 5 bases between the two germline ends. This CDR3 has 12 residues. The CDR3 nucleotides read TGTGCCAGCAGCTTAGACAGATATGGCTACACCTTC. It encodes CASSLDRYGYTF.

The chain recombines TRBV25-1 with TRBJ1-5; 10 nucleotides match TRBD1. CDR3 length: 14 amino acids. After removal of 6 bases from V and 5 bases from J, the junction contained 4 bases not matched to a gene. Germline CDR1 MGHDK, CDR2 SYGVNS. The CDR3 nucleotides read TGTGCCAGCAGCTCGACAGGGGGCTATCAGCCCCAGCATTTT. Translating it yields CASSSTGGYQPQHF.